These T cell receptor beta chains were read from a single sample in a study of T cell changes during pregnancy in multiple sclerosis. Assay: immunoSEQ multiplex PCR; the TCRdb copy retains only in-frame clones and omits some. The sample consists of roughly 99,000 clones, less than 95% of them appearing once. The specimen was peripheral blood, collected in the third trimester of pregnancy. The source is a female donor in good health, enrolled as a control in a pregnancy study. Each CDR3 is given with its conserved first and last residue. D genes are given only for firm matches. Only part of the rows carry a size: once, few, many, or a class if the clone is expanded.

cdr3_nt: TGTGCCAGCAGCTTAGATTGGGGGCAGAGTGGAAACACCATATATTTT
cdr3_aa: CASSLDWGQSGNTIYF
j_call: TRBJ1-3
clone_size: .
v_call: TRBV11-2
d_call: .

cdr3_nt: TGTGCCAGCGCGGGGTCTGGGTACAATGAGCAGTTCTTC
cdr3_aa: CASAGSGYNEQFF
j_call: TRBJ2-1
clone_size: .
v_call: TRBV2
d_call: .

cdr3_nt: TGTGCCAGCAGTGAGGGGGGACAGGGGCCATCTAACTATGGCTACACCTTC
cdr3_aa: CASSEGGQGPSNYGYTF
j_call: TRBJ1-2
clone_size: .
v_call: TRBV25-1
d_call: TRBD1

cdr3_nt: TGTGCCAGCAGTGTTTCATGGACAGGGCAAGAGACCCAGTACTTC
cdr3_aa: CASSVSWTGQETQYF
j_call: TRBJ2-5
clone_size: .
v_call: TRBV25-1
d_call: TRBD1

cdr3_nt: TGTGCCAGCAGCGTTAGCGGGGGGACGGCTAGCACAGATACGCAGTATTTT
cdr3_aa: CASSVSGGTASTDTQYF
j_call: TRBJ2-3
clone_size: .
v_call: TRBV9
d_call: TRBD2

cdr3_nt: TGTGCCAGTATAGAGTCAGGATTCTCTGGGGCCAACGTCCTGACTTTC
cdr3_aa: CASIESGFSGANVLTF
j_call: TRBJ2-6
clone_size: .
v_call: TRBV19
d_call: .

cdr3_nt: TGTGCCAGCAGCCCCGCCGGGACAGAAGAGACCCAGTACTTC
cdr3_aa: CASSPAGTEETQYF
j_call: TRBJ2-5
clone_size: .
v_call: TRBV7-3
d_call: TRBD1

cdr3_nt: TGTGCCAGTAGTGCCGGGACAGGGGCGGTCAAAGGTACTGAAGCTTTCTTT
cdr3_aa: CASSAGTGAVKGTEAFF
j_call: TRBJ1-1
clone_size: .
v_call: TRBV19
d_call: TRBD1

cdr3_nt: TGTGCCAGCAGCCCCGACAGGAGCTCCTACAATGAGCAGTTCTTC
cdr3_aa: CASSPDRSSYNEQFF
j_call: TRBJ2-1
clone_size: .
v_call: TRBV7-3
d_call: .

cdr3_nt: TGTGCCAGCAGCTTAGGAGGTGCGGGGGGGATCAACGAGCAGTACTTC
cdr3_aa: CASSLGGAGGINEQYF
j_call: TRBJ2-7
clone_size: .
v_call: TRBV7-2
d_call: TRBD2

cdr3_nt: TGTGCCAGCAGTGAAACTAGCGGGGGGGCCTCAGATACGCAGTATTTT
cdr3_aa: CASSETSGGASDTQYF
j_call: TRBJ2-3
clone_size: .
v_call: TRBV6-1
d_call: TRBD2

cdr3_nt: TGTGCCAGCAGCCAGGCTACAGATACGCAGTATTTT
cdr3_aa: CASSQATDTQYF
j_call: TRBJ2-3
clone_size: once
v_call: TRBV5-6
d_call: .

cdr3_nt: TGTGCCAGCACAAAATCGGGACAGGGGGCTGGAACCACTGAAGCTTTCTTT
cdr3_aa: CASTKSGQGAGTTEAFF
j_call: TRBJ1-1
clone_size: .
v_call: TRBV18
d_call: TRBD1

cdr3_nt: TGCAGCGTTGAAAACAGACCCTACGAGCAGTACTTC
cdr3_aa: CSVENRPYEQYF
j_call: TRBJ2-7
clone_size: .
v_call: TRBV29-1
d_call: .

cdr3_nt: TGCGCCAGCAGCTTGGAGTCCAGCGGGGGAATTAAAGAGACCCAGTACTTC
cdr3_aa: CASSLESSGGIKETQYF
j_call: TRBJ2-5
clone_size: once
v_call: TRBV5-1
d_call: TRBD2

cdr3_nt: TGTGCCAGCAGCCCGTATAATCAAGAGACCCAGTACTTC
cdr3_aa: CASSPYNQETQYF
j_call: TRBJ2-5
clone_size: .
v_call: TRBV5-4
d_call: .

cdr3_nt: TGTGCCAGCAGTGAAGTAGACGCTCAGGTCTTC
cdr3_aa: CASSEVDAQVF
j_call: TRBJ2-1
clone_size: .
v_call: TRBV6-1
d_call: .

cdr3_nt: TGTGCCAGCAGCTCGGGACAGTTGAACACTGAAGCTTTCTTT
cdr3_aa: CASSSGQLNTEAFF
j_call: TRBJ1-1
clone_size: .
v_call: TRBV5-6
d_call: TRBD1

cdr3_nt: TGTGCCAGAGGGGGGGGTGGTTACACCGGGGAGCTGTTTTTT
cdr3_aa: CARGGGGYTGELFF
j_call: TRBJ2-2
clone_size: .
v_call: TRBV2
d_call: .

cdr3_nt: TGCGCCAGCAGCCAAGGGGAGCCCGGGACACTCTTGGGAGATACGCAGTATTTT
cdr3_aa: CASSQGEPGTLLGDTQYF
j_call: TRBJ2-3
clone_size: .
v_call: TRBV4-3
d_call: .